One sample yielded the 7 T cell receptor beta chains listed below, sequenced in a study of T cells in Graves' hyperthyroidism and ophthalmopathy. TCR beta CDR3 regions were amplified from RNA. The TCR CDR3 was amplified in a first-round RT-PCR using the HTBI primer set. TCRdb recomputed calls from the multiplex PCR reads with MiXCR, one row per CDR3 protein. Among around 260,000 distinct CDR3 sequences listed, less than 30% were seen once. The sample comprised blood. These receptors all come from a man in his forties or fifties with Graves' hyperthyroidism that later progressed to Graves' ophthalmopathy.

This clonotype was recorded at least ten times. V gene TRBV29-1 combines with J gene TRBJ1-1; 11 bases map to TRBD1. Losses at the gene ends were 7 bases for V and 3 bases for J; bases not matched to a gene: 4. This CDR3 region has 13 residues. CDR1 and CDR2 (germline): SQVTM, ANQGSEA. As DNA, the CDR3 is TGCAGCGCCGGACAGGGGGCGTACACTGAAGCTTTCTTT. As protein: CSAGQGAYTEAFF.

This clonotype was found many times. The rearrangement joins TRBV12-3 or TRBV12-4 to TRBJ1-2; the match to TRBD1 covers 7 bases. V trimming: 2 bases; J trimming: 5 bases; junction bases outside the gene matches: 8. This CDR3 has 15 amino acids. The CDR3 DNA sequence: TGTGCCAGCAGTTTACGACAGGGTGTCCCTTATGGCTACACCTTC. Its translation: CASSLRQGVPYGYTF.

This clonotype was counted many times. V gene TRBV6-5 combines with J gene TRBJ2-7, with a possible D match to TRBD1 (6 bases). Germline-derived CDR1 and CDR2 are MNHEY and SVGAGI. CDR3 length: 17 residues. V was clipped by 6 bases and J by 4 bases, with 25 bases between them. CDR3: CASRPTLPQRTDYEQYF. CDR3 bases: TGTGCCAGCAGACCGACCCTCCCTCAAAGGACAGATTACGAGCAGTACTTC.

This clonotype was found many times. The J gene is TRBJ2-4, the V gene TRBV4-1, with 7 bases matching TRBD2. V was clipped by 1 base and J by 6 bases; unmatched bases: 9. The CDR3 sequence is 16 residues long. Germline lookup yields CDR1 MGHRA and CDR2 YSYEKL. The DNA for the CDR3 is TGCGCCAGCAGCCAAGTCGGGGGGAGGGGACTAAACATTCAGTACTTC. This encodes CASSQVGGRGLNIQYF.

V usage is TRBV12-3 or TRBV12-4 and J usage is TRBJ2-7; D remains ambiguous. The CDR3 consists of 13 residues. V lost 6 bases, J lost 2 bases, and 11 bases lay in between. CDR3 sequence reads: CASSPHGPYEQYF. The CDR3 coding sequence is TGTGCCAGCAGCCCTCACGGCCCCTACGAGCAGTACTTC.

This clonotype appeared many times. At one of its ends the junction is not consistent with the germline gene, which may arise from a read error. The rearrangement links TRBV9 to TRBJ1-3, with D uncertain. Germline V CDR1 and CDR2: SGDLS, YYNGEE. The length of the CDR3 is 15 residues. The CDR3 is CASSVYPEEGNTTYF. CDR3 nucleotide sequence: TGTGCCAGCAGCGTATACCCCGAGGAGGGTAACACCACATATTTT.

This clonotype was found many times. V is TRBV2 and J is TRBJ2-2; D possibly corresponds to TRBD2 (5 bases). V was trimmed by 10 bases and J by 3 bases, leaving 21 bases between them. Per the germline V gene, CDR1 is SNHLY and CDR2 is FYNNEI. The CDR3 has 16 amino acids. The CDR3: CAISTGPSLDTGELFF. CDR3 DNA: TGTGCCATTTCAACTGGTCCTAGCCTGGACACCGGGGAGCTGTTTTTT. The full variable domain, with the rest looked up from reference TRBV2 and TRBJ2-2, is EPEVTQTPSHQVTQMGQEVILRCVPISNHLYFYWYRQILGQKVEFLVSFYNNEISEKSEIFDDQFSVERPDGSNFTLKIRSTKLEDSAMYFCAISTGPSLDTGELFFGEGSRLTVL.